These 24 T cell receptor beta chains were all obtained from the same sample, sequenced in a study of T-cell reconstitution after alpha-beta-depleted transplantation in children. As it was prepared, the TCRbeta library received unique molecular identifiers. From the PCR reads, TCRdb called clonotypes with MiXCR, one entry per CDR3 protein. The data show about 300,000 distinct CDR3 sequences, with around 10% seen just once and 7.5% held by the top ten. The sample in question was PBMCs, obtained before TCRalphabeta/CD19-depleted stem cell transplant. The receptor set was obtained from a boy younger than two with acute myeloid leukemia, due to receive a stem cell transplant.

This clonotype was counted between two and nine times. The gene calls are TRBV28 and TRBJ1-5; the D is unclear. This CDR3 has 16 amino acids. Germline V lookup: CDR1 MDHEN, CDR2 SYDVKM. V lost 2 bases, J lost 0 bases, and 11 bases lay in between. The CDR3: CASSLLQRLSNQPQHF. CDR3 bases: TGTGCCAGCAGTTTACTCCAGAGGCTTAGCAATCAGCCCCAGCATTTT.

This clonotype has at least ten counts. The CDR3 region is CASSAGTGPNEKLFF. CDR3 in DNA: TGTGCCAGCAGTGCCGGGACAGGGCCTAATGAAAAACTGTTTTTT. The rearrangement uses TRBV28 and TRBJ1-4; TRBD1 matches 9 bases. CDR3 length: 15 amino acids. V lost 5 bases, J lost 3 bases, and 4 bases stayed unmatched. Germline V gives CDR1 MDHEN, CDR2 SYDVKM.

The J gene is TRBJ2-7, the V gene TRBV27; the match to TRBD2 covers 12 bases. Unmatched junction bases numbered 7, after V lost 5 bases and J lost 2 bases. This CDR3 spans 16 amino acids. Germline loops: CDR1 MNHEY, CDR2 SMNVEV (reference sequence). This CDR3 is CASSTRLAGVPYEQYF. CDR3 bases: TGTGCCAGCAGTACCCGACTAGCGGGGGTCCCCTACGAGCAGTACTTC.

This clonotype was seen repeatedly, ten times or more. The V call is TRBV3-1, the J call TRBJ1-6; 10 nucleotides agree with TRBD1. The CDR3 consists of 15 residues. The V gene end was trimmed by 1 base and the J gene end by 8 bases; junction bases not matched to a gene: 2. Germline V lookup: CDR1 LGHDT, CDR2 YNNKEL (reference sequence). CDR3 sequence (DNA): TGTGCCAGCAGCCAAGTCGGGACAGGGGATTCACCCCTCCACTTT. Protein: CASSQVGTGDSPLHF.

The chain uses TRBV20-1 and TRBJ2-7, with D tentatively TRBD2 (6 bases). This CDR3 has 13 amino acids. CDR1 is DFQATT, CDR2 SNEGSKA, per germline (reference sequence). The V end was cut by 3 bases, the J end by 3 bases, with 12 bases between. CDR3: CSASRDFYYEQYF. DNA for the CDR3: TGCAGTGCTAGCCGGGACTTCTACTACGAGCAGTACTTC.

The chain couples TRBV15 to TRBJ2-7; 10 bases match TRBD1. The CDR3 has 14 amino acids. Germline V gene lookup returns CDR1 LNHNV and CDR2 YYDKDF (reference sequence). J was trimmed by 5 bases and V by 6 bases; bases with no gene match: 7. CDR3 region: CATRESGQGHEQYF. The CDR3 coding sequence is TGTGCCACCAGGGAGTCGGGACAGGGGCACGAGCAGTACTTC.

This clonotype was recorded at least ten times. This chain uses TRBV5-1 with TRBJ2-3, with D possibly matching TRBD2 (5 bases). This CDR3 contains 15 residues. Trimming removed 1 base at V and 6 bases at J, with 15 bases between. The germline CDR1 and CDR2 sequences are SGHRS and YFSETQ. Here the CDR3 DNA reads TGCGCCAGCAGCTTGTTGGCGGTCCGGGGTGATACGCAGTATTTT. This encodes CASSLLAVRGDTQYF. The variable domain in full, completed from reference TRBV5-1 and TRBJ2-3, reads KAGVTQTPRYLIKTRGQQVTLSCSPISGHRSVSWYQQTPGQGLQFLFEYFSETQRNKGNFPGRFSGRQFSNSRSEMNVSTLELGDSALYLCASSLLAVRGDTQYFGPGTRLTVL.

This clonotype was detected many times. The chain is built from TRBV4-2 and TRBJ2-1; tentatively, D is TRBD1 or TRBD2 (6 bases each). Germline V gene sequence: CDR1 LGHNA, CDR2 YNFKEQ. This CDR3 contains 16 residues. Trimming removed 4 bases at V and 3 bases at J, with 16 bases between. The CDR3 protein is CASSPHGGGFYNEQFF. Here the CDR3 DNA reads TGTGCCAGCAGCCCTCACGGGGGCGGGTTCTACAATGAGCAGTTCTTC.

This clonotype has at least ten counts. The chain couples TRBV6-1 to TRBJ2-2; D is unresolved. This CDR3 is 13 amino acids long. CDR1 and CDR2 from the germline V gene are MNHNS and SASEGT. The V end was cut by 9 bases, the J end by 0 bases, with 8 bases between. The CDR3 loop is CASPRPNTGELFF. CDR3 nucleotides: TGTGCCAGTCCTAGGCCGAACACCGGGGAGCTGTTTTTT.

The chain's CDR3 is CASSWGRQGTDTQYF. CDR3 DNA sequence: TGTGCCAGTAGCTGGGGCCGACAGGGGACAGATACGCAGTATTTT. V and J are TRBV19 and TRBJ2-3; 8 positions agree with TRBD1. This CDR3 is 15 amino acids long. The V gene's germline CDR1 is LNHDA and CDR2 SQIVND (reference sequence). With 6 bases clipped from V and 3 bases from J, the junction kept 8 bases outside the gene matches. Full variable domain (outside the CDR3, taken from reference TRBV19 and TRBJ2-3): DGGITQSPKYLFRKEGQNVTLSCEQNLNHDAMYWYRQDPGQGLRLIYYSQIVNDFQKGDIAEGYSVSREKKESFPLTVTSAQKNPTAFYLCASSWGRQGTDTQYFGPGTRLTVL.

The table lists this clonotype with many counts. The CDR3 sequence is CSATDPPRYEQYF. The DNA of the CDR3 is TGCAGTGCTACAGACCCCCCTCGCTACGAGCAGTACTTC. The chain links TRBV20-1 to TRBJ2-7; D uncertain. The germline V gene has CDR1 DFQATT and CDR2 SNEGSKA (reference sequence). Trimming shortened V by 4 bases and J by 3 bases, and 13 bases separated the two germline ends. The CDR3 has 13 residues.

In its sample, this clonotype was seen a few times. The genes are TRBV20-1 and TRBJ2-2; D perhaps matches TRBD1 (6 bases). The CDR3 extends over 14 amino acids. V lost 1 base to trimming and J lost 3 bases, with 9 bases between them. Germline V gene lookup returns CDR1 DFQATT and CDR2 SNEGSKA (reference sequence). The CDR3 sequence is CSARGGLDTGELFF. The CDR3 DNA is TGCAGTGCTAGAGGGGGGCTCGACACCGGGGAGCTGTTTTTT.

In its sample, this clonotype was seen many times. The V and J genes are TRBV5-6 and TRBJ2-7, with 8 nucleotides matching TRBD1. The CDR3 loop spans 14 amino acids. Looked up from germline, CDR1 is SGHDT and CDR2 is YYEEEE. After removal of 2 bases from V and 6 bases from J, the junction contained 7 bases not matched to a gene. CDR3 in amino acids: CASSFGQGWGEQYF. In DNA, the CDR3 is TGTGCCAGCAGCTTTGGACAGGGATGGGGCGAGCAGTACTTC.

In its sample, this clonotype was seen many times. The chain couples TRBV12-5 to TRBJ2-5; D perhaps matches TRBD1 (5 bases). The CDR3 sequence is 14 residues long. The V end was cut by 1 base, the J end by 5 bases, with 11 bases between. Germline lookup yields CDR1 LGHNT and CDR2 FRNRAP. This CDR3 reads CASGLEGKRETQYF. For the CDR3, the DNA is TGTGCTAGTGGTTTGGAGGGGAAGAGGGAGACCCAGTACTTC.

This clonotype was seen at least ten times. The chain uses TRBV4-2 and TRBJ1-1; no clear D. Trimming took off 2 bases at V and 1 base at J, with 8 bases between the two ends. CDR3 length equals 14 residues. Germline assignment: CDR1 LGHNA and CDR2 YNFKEQ. CDR3 sequence (DNA): TGTGCCAGCAGCCAACATATCGGGAACACTGAAGCTTTCTTT. This translates into CASSQHIGNTEAFF.

V is TRBV20-1 and J is TRBJ2-7; TRBD1 agrees at 7 bases. In germline, CDR1 is DFQATT, CDR2 SNEGSKA (reference sequence). The CDR3 has 13 amino acids. After removal of 6 bases from V and 5 bases from J, the junction contained 10 bases not matched to a gene. The CDR3 sequence: CSAPLHRGHEQYF. The DNA of the CDR3 is TGCAGTGCCCCCCTGCACAGGGGCCACGAGCAGTACTTC.

This clonotype has a count of ten or more. V is TRBV29-1 and J is TRBJ2-2, with 12 bases matching TRBD2. Trimming removed 3 bases from V and 4 bases from J; junction bases left unmatched: 6. The CDR3 loop spans 16 amino acids. The germline CDR1 and CDR2 sequences are SQVTM and ANQGSEA. The DNA of the CDR3 is TGCAGCGTTGAGACTAGCGGGAGCTTTCGCACCGGGGAGCTGTTTTTT. Encoded protein: CSVETSGSFRTGELFF.

This clonotype was observed many times. The chain links TRBV12-3 or TRBV12-4 to TRBJ1-2; D possibly corresponds to TRBD1 (6 bases). CDR3 length: 15 residues. The V gene lost 6 bases and the J gene lost 8 bases, with 22 bases spanning the gap. CDR3 nucleotides: TGTGCCAGCAGCCAAGCCCGAGGACAGACGGGGGGCTACACCTTC. Encoded protein: CASSQARGQTGGYTF.

This clonotype was detected many times. The chain combines TRBV27 with TRBJ2-1; D assignment may be TRBD1 or TRBD2 (5 bases each). The V end was cut by 3 bases, the J end by 8 bases, with 14 bases between. The CDR3 is 14 amino acids. Germline V gene lookup returns CDR1 MNHEY and CDR2 SMNVEV (reference sequence). The CDR3 is CASSFLERGYEQFF. CDR3 nucleotides: TGTGCCAGCAGTTTTTTAGAGAGGGGCTATGAGCAGTTCTTC.

This clonotype has a count of ten or more. The CDR3, as DNA: TGCAGCGTCAAACCCGGGACAGGGTTCTATGGCTACACCTTC. Protein product: CSVKPGTGFYGYTF. V usage is TRBV29-1 and J usage is TRBJ1-2, with TRBD1 identical over 9 bases. Per germline, CDR1 SQVTM and CDR2 ANQGSEA. The ends lost 6 bases at V and 4 bases at J; junction bases unmatched: 9. CDR3 length equals 14 residues.

This clonotype was counted ten times or more. The chain combines TRBV11-2 with TRBJ2-2; D remains unclear. The CDR3 runs to 15 residues. Germline V gives CDR1 SGHAT, CDR2 FQNNGV. With 2 bases removed from V and 3 bases from J, the gap between germline ends came to 10 bases. As DNA, the CDR3 is TGTGCCAGCAGCTTATCCCACGGATACACCGGGGAGCTGTTTTTT. Amino acid sequence: CASSLSHGYTGELFF. Full variable domain (remainder filled in from reference TRBV11-2 and TRBJ2-2): EAGVAQSPRYKIIEKRQSVAFWCNPISGHATLYWYQQILGQGPKLLIQFQNNGVVDDSQLPKDRFSAERLKGVDSTLKIQPAKLEDSAVYLCASSLSHGYTGELFFGEGSRLTVL.

This clonotype has ten or more counts. The J gene is TRBJ1-4, the V gene TRBV12-3 or TRBV12-4; D is perhaps TRBD1 (5 bases). The V and J ends lost 8 bases and 0 bases respectively, with 13 bases between them. This CDR3 has 15 amino acids. CDR3 coding DNA: TGTGCCAGCTCCTGGGGGGTCGCAACTAATGAAAAACTGTTTTTT. Its protein is CASSWGVATNEKLFF.

This clonotype came up many times. The V and J genes are TRBV7-9 and TRBJ2-5; a possible D gene is TRBD1 (6 bases). The V gene lost 6 bases and the J gene lost 3 bases, with 14 bases spanning the gap. The germline gives CDR1 SEHNR, CDR2 FQNEAQ (reference sequence). The CDR3 has 14 amino acids. In DNA form, the CDR3 reads TGTGCCAGCAGACCACAGGGTCGGGAAGAGACCCAGTACTTC. Protein sequence: CASRPQGREETQYF.

This clonotype was picked up many times. The CDR3, as DNA: TGTGCCAGCAGCTGGACAGTAGATAATTCACCCCTCCACTTT. Its translation is CASSWTVDNSPLHF. The chain links TRBV5-5 to TRBJ1-6; maybe TRBD1 (6 bases). V was pared by 3 bases and J by 5 bases, with 9 bases between. The germline V gene has CDR1 SGHKS and CDR2 YYEKEE (reference sequence). The CDR3 sequence is 14 residues long.